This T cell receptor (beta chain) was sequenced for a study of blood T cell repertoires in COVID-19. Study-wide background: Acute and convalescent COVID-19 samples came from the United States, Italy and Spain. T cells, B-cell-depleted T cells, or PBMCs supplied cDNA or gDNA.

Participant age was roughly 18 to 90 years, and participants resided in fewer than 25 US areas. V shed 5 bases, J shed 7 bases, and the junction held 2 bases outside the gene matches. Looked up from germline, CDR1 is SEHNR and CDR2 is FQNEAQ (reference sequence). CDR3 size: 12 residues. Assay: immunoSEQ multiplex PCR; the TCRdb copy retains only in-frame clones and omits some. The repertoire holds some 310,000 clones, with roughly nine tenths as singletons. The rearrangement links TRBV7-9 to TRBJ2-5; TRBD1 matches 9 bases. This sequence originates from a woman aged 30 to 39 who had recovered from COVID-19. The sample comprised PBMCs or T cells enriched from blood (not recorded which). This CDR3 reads CASSLTGGTQYF. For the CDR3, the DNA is TGTGCCAGCAGCCTGACAGGGGGGACCCAGTACTTC.